The clone carrying this T cell receptor beta chain occurred many times. The antigen remains unidentified. With a much larger clone just one base away, this may be a read error. The investigators amplified TCR beta CDR3 regions from RNA transcripts. TCR CDR3 regions were first amplified by RT-PCR with HTBI primers. Each CDR3 protein is one row after TCRdb ran MiXCR on the multiplex PCR reads. In the table there are approximately 58,000 distinct CDR3 sequences, around half of which are singletons. This entry is derived from a study of T cells in Graves' hyperthyroidism and ophthalmopathy. Overall study findings and caveats: Stable hyperthyroidism and ophthalmopathy were separated using 13 V-J signatures. Appearing also in blood were most of the thyroid clonotypes expanded above 0.001.

Clinical symptoms, serum thyroxine and TRAb, thyroid ultrasound and orbital computed tomography together formed the diagnostic basis. CDR3 size: 15 residues. Per the germline V gene, CDR1 is DFQATT and CDR2 is SNEGSKA (reference sequence). The V gene end was trimmed by 2 bases and the J gene end by 2 bases; junction bases not matched to a gene: 7. The V and J genes are TRBV20-1 and TRBJ2-7, with 9 bases fitting TRBD1. Sequencing used blood. The clonotype originates from a woman aged 25 to 39 with Graves' ophthalmopathy. The CDR3 region is CSARPGQGGAYEQYF. Written as DNA, the CDR3 is TGCAGTGCTAGACCGGGACAGGGAGGGGCCTACGAGCAGTACTTC.